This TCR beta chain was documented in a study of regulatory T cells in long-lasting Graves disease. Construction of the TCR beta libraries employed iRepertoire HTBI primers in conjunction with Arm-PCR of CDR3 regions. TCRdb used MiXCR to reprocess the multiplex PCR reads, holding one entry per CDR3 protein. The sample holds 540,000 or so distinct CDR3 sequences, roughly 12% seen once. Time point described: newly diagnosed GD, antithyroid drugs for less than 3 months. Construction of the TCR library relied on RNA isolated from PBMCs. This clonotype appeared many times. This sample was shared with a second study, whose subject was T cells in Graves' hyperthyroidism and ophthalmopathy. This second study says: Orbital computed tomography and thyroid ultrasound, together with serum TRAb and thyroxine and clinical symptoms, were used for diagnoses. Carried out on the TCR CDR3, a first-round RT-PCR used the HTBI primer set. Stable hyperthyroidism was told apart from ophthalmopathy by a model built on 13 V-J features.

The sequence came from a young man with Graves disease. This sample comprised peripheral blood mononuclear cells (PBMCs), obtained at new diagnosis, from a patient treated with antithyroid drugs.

CDR3 nucleotide sequence: TGCAGCGTTGAAGACTCCGGACAGGGCAACTACAATGAGCAGTTCTTC. It codes for CSVEDSGQGNYNEQFF. The rearrangement joins TRBV29-1 to TRBJ2-1; 8 bases are a match to TRBD1. Germline assignment: CDR1 SQVTM and CDR2 ANQGSEA. This CDR3 region has 16 residues. The V and J ends lost 0 bases and 3 bases, in that order; junction bases with no gene match: 7.